This T cell receptor beta chain was profiled in a study of Ad26.COV2.S vaccination and SARS-CoV-2 variants (dated by TCRdb to about 2021). General notes on the study: Donors in the vaccine arm were drawn from COV1001, a phase I-IIa trial of Ad26.COV2.S in healthy adults that was multicentre, randomized, double-blind and placebo-controlled. A total of around 32 samples were included in the TCR-sequenced set, comprising roughly 19 Ad26.COV2.S vaccine recipients, 5 placebo recipients and 8 SARS-CoV-2 convalescent individuals. Sequencing of the TCRbeta repertoire served to evaluate the specificity and breadth of SARS-CoV-2-reactive T cell receptors following Ad26.COV2.S vaccination. Trial participants were randomized into five groups of five, in which low-dose or high-dose Ad26.COV2.S was given once or twice, or placebo was given on both occasions. Throughout the experiments and outcome assessment, investigators stayed blinded to trial group allocation. Ad26.COV2.S was administered intramuscularly at a dose of 5x10^10 or 1x10^11 viral particles, either as one shot or as two shots given 56 days apart. Results and caveats for the whole study, not just this receptor: Vaccine and placebo recipients had similar non-spike TCR breadth, a finding consistent with the vaccine containing only spike. Comparing responses between vaccine doses or regimens was not something the study was powered to do. After vaccination, spike-specific CD8+ and CD4+ T cell responses were reported to show substantial breadth. The authors noted that total T cell responses may have been underestimated by the TCR breadth and depth analyses. Compared with placebo recipients, Ad26.COV2.S recipients showed higher spike-specific TCR breadth (P = 0.0014).

What this sample's treatment or condition label stands for: 19 received Ad26.COV2.S at low or high dose, single or two shots; about 5 received placebo; per-sample allocation not given. Repertoires of vaccine and placebo recipients were sequenced from samples collected on day 63 after the first injection. In Cohort 1b, around 25 adults aged 18-55 years were enrolled at a single site in Boston, USA, between 29 July and 7 August 2020. Ad26.COV2.S was a replication-incompetent adenovirus type 26 vector that expressed a prefusion-stabilized SARS-CoV-2 spike protein derived from the original Wuhan strain. TCRbeta CDR3 regions were sequenced with the immunoSEQ Assay. After extraction, genomic DNA underwent amplification by bias-controlled multiplex PCR, followed by high-throughput sequencing. As for the original processing: To quantify the absolute abundance of every unique TCRbeta CDR3 region, sequences were collapsed and filtered. T cell fraction was estimated by normalization of TCRbeta template counts to usable DNA, with usable DNA being measured through amplification of reference genes present in all nucleated cells. Repertoire TCRs were annotated as SARS-CoV-2-specific when V gene, CDR3 amino acid sequence and J gene were exactly matched to a known reactive TCR set. The reference SARS-CoV-2 TCR set was obtained from MIRA and was filtered for enrichment in COVID-19-positive ImmuneCODE repertoires, whereby public or cross-reactive TCRs were removed. Drawing on the MIRA antigens, annotated TCRs were analysed further at the level of specific ORF or position within ORF. Breadth was defined as annotated unique rearrangements over total unique productive rearrangements; depth was the summed frequency of those rearrangements. Two-sided Wilcoxon rank-sum tests were used to compare TCR breadth between groups. The table comes from immuneACCESS by way of TCRdb, which keeps in-frame sequences with V and J called. Part of the clones is missing from these tables; in studies checked, under half for an unresolved V gene and the rest for unknown reasons. V and J calls plus clone size are reproduced from that table; the DNA served to infer D and trimming. The sample table lists about 320,000 clones, 75% to 90% of them with a count of one. Of the sample, around 5.5% falls within the top ten clones.

CDR1 is given as ENHRY and CDR2 as SYGVKD, both from the germline V gene. A distance of 4 bases separates the germline ends of V and J, which lose 1 base and 7 bases respectively. The CDR3, from cysteine to phenylalanine, totals 12 residues. The CDR3 DNA has 36 bases and is translated from base 1. Concerning this clone: Its antigen remains unidentified. Base qualities are not at hand, and no much larger clone is one base apart.

The receptor was isolated from a person between 18 and 65 years old who received the Ad26.COV2.S COVID-19 vaccine or a placebo. The chain links TRBV10-3 with TRBJ1-4, with an unclear D gene assignment. The source material was peripheral blood, sampled in a trial of Ad26.COV2.S vaccine versus placebo. The CDR3 region: CAISEYGEKLFF. The sequenced DNA: TGTGCCATCAGTGAGTATGGTGAAAAACTGTTTTTT.